This TCR beta chain was recorded in a study of CDR3 diversity in severe acne. TCRdb itself ran the PCR reads through MiXCR, one entry per CDR3 protein. The profile covers almost 85,000 distinct CDR3 sequences, with 45% to 60% appearing a single time and approximately 15% taken by the ten largest. A remark on this clonotype: A junction end diverges from the germline sequence, so it may reflect a read error.

This CDR3 is 18 amino acids long. Germline V gives CDR1 SGHRS, CDR2 YFSETQ. The chain uses TRBV5-1 and TRBJ2-5, with D possibly matching TRBD2 (5 bases). Material: blood. The clonotype comes from a male donor in good health, without acne. CDR3 DNA sequence: TGTGCCAGCAATCGAGCTGGTCGGCGGGCTGGTGGTATGGAGACCCAGTACTTC. The encoded protein is CASNRAGRRAGGMETQYF.